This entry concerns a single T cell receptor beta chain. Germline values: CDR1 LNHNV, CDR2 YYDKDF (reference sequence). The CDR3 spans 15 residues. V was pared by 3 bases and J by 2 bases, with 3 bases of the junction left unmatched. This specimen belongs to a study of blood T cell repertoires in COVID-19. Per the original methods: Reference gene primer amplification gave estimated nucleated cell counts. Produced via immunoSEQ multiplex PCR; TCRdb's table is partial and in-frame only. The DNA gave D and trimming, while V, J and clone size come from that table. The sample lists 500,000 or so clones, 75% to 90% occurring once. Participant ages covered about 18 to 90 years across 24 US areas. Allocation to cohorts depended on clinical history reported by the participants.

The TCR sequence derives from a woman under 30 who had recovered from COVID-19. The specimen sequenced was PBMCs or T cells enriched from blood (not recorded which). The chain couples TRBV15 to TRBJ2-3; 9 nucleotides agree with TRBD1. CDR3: CATSRGTGNTDTQYF. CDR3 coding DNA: TGTGCCACCAGCAGGGGGACAGGGAACACAGATACGCAGTATTTT. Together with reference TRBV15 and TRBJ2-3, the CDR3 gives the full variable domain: DAMVIQNPRYQVTQFGKPVTLSCSQTLNHNVMYWYQQKSSQAPKLLFHYYDKDFNNEADTPDNFQSRRPNTSFCFLDIRSPGLGDTAMYLCATSRGTGNTDTQYFGPGTRLTVL.